The next 4 T cell receptor beta chains were all read from a single sample in a study of response to subunit inactivated influenza vaccine. TCRdb re-analysed the RT-PCR reads in MiXCR, keeping a single row per CDR3 protein. Of 600,000 to 850,000 distinct CDR3 sequences listed, less than 15% are singletons. Source: PBMCs from blood, taken 14 to 15 days before vaccination. These receptors came from a man aged 50 or older who received an inactivated influenza vaccine.

This clonotype was picked up many times. The chain employs TRBV6-6 and TRBJ2-7; D is uncertain. Looked up from germline, CDR1 is MNHNY and CDR2 is SVGAGI (reference sequence). Between the trimmed V and J ends, which lost 11 bases and 3 bases, there was a span of 17 bases. The CDR3 is 13 residues long. Here the CDR3 DNA reads TGTGCCGGAATGGGTGTTACCCTCTACGAGCAGTACTTC. As protein: CAGMGVTLYEQYF.

The table lists this clonotype with a few counts. The chain employs TRBV7-6 and TRBJ1-2; D uncertain. Trimming stripped 1 base from V and 7 bases from J, with 13 bases between. The CDR3 is 14 amino acids. Germline values: CDR1 SGHVS, CDR2 FNYEAQ. The CDR3 here is CASSLGSQAVGYTF. The CDR3 DNA is TGTGCCAGCAGCTTAGGGAGTCAGGCTGTTGGCTACACCTTC.

A few counts support this clonotype. V gene TRBV4-2 combines with J gene TRBJ1-1; tentatively, D is TRBD1 (5 bases). The germline V gene encodes CDR1 LGHNA and CDR2 YNFKEQ. The CDR3 consists of 15 residues. The V and J ends lost 1 base and 4 bases respectively, with 13 bases between them. CDR3 residues: CASSQAGVGTTEAFF. CDR3 nucleotide sequence: TGTGCCAGCAGCCAAGCCGGAGTGGGGACCACTGAAGCTTTCTTT.

The chain is built from TRBV7-2 and TRBJ2-1; 10 bases are shared with TRBD1. Germline V CDR1 and CDR2: SGHTA, FQGNSA. This CDR3 is 13 amino acids long. Unmatched junction bases numbered 4, after V lost 4 bases and J lost 10 bases. CDR3 region: CASSYDRGQEQFF. Written as DNA, the CDR3 is TGTGCCAGCAGCTACGACAGGGGGCAGGAGCAGTTCTTC.